The table lists the clone carrying this T cell receptor (beta chain) with a count of one. Its specificity is not known. This entry belongs to a study of beta chain features in type 1 diabetes. Expressed TCRB transcripts were sequenced because the isolated RNA had all been reverse transcribed beforehand. The average read count of naive, central memory and regulatory T cell samples was 3 million to 4 million. Only in-frame clones appear in the TCRdb table, and some are missing; sequencing was by immunoSEQ multiplex PCR. The table includes nearly 250,000 clones, 11% to 15% detected once. General observations from the study: Shorter TCRB CDR3s, moderately but significantly so, marked every one of the four CD4+ subsets in Type 1 diabetes patients.

The CDR3 totals 16 residues. CDR1 is SGHTA, CDR2 FQGNSA, per germline. V was pared by 2 bases and J by 2 bases, with 6 bases of the junction left unmatched. Sequenced input: naive CD4+ T cells from blood. The gene calls are TRBV7-2 and TRBJ1-5; 7 bases agree with TRBD1. The sequence derives from a woman aged 35 to 49 in good health. The CDR3 sequence: CASSLFGQGGNQPQHF. The CDR3 DNA reads as TGTGCCAGCAGCTTATTTGGGCAGGGGGGCAATCAGCCCCAGCATTTT.